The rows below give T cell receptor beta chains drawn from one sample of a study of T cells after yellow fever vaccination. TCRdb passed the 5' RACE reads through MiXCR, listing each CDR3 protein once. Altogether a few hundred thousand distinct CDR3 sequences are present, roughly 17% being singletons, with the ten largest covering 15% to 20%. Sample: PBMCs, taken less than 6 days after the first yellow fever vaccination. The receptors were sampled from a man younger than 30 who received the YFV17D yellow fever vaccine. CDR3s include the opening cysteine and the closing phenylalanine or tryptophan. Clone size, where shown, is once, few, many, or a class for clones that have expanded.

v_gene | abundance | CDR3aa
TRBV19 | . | CASSIADDRRYAEAFF
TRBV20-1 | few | CSGTSGGRTDTQYF
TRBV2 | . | CASRTPGLLQFF
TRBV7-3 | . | CASSLSRGETQYF
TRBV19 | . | CASSKSERRTEAFF
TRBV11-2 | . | CASSFLGVNTEAFF
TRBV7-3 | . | CASSTGKNTAAFF
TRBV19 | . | CASSPTVGANVLTF
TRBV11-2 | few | CASSPPPLDTQYF
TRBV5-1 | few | CASSPYRGAEGANVLTF
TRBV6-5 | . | CASTYDLGLAIRETQYF
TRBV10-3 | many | CAISEPREEKLFF
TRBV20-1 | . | CSAIRQGNQPQHF
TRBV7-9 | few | CASSASGGAPDADTQYF
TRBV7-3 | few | CASSLRSSSDEKLFF
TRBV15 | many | CATSSKGGQGSYNEQFF
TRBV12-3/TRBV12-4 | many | CASSSPREPPYEQYF
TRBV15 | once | CATSRGPGDNEQFF
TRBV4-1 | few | CASRQGIRDRNQPQHF
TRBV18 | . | CASSIPANTEAFF
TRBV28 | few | CASSLGFEAANTGELFF
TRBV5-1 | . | CASSSRGAAPQETQYF
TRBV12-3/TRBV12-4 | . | CASTTSRDRVKHF
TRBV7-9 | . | CASSLWPATGGRNIQYF
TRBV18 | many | CASSPPSGQETQYF
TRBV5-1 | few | CASSLNSDRGRIYGYTF
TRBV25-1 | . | CASSEGGEGNIQYF
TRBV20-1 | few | CSARDPRGRDNEQFF
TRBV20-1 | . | CSARSGDYSPLHF
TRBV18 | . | CASSPGLAEDTQYF
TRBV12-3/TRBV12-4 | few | CASSPLLGGKRPQYF
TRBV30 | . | CAWSFGLAGVGEQYF
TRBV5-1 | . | CASSLGGGDQETQYF
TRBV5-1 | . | CASSLGRAGETQYF
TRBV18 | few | CASSPPDRPRYGYTF
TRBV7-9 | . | CASSPPGTGYQPQHF
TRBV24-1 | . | CATSDTGKGEQFF
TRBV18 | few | CASSPPDRPPDTQYF
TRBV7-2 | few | CASSLVALAGGLTELFF
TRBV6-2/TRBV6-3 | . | CASSPNGTGLEPQHF
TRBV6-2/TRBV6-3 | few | CAIAGPYNEQFF
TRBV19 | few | CASSIAYGMNSGANVLTF
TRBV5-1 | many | CASSRGPRNTEAFF
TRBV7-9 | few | CASSSIGAETGEETQYF
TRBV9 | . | CASSYDRNQETQYF
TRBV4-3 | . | CASSHRGTGDEKLFF
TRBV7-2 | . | CASSPRQGITKNIQYF
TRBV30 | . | CAGGVASGNTIYF
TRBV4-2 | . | CASSQEQIETGDSPLHF
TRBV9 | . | CASSVGAPEGDTEAFF
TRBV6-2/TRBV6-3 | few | CASSYILSGTERSNYGYTF
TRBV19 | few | CASSTSRATYEQYF
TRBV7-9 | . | CASSGDSPLHF
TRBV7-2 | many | CASSLERGNQPQHF
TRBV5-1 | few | CASSVGAGGTDTQYF
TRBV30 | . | CAWIGDSYEQYF
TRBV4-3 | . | CASSPERVYQETQYF
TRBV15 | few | CATSSWQVRSYNSPLHF
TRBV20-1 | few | CSPKYNEQFF